This is a list of T cell receptor beta chains from one sample in a study of T cell responses to AZD1222 COVID-19 vaccine. The repertoire was sequenced with immunoSEQ multiplex PCR; TCRdb's copy has only in-frame clones and lacks some. Among 150,000 to 180,000 clones listed, about 88% were seen once. The material sequenced was peripheral blood, taken on day 0 of AZD1222 vaccination. All receptors come from an adult in good health. Both conserved end residues are part of each CDR3. A D gene is named only where the DNA matches it firmly. Size values are once, few and many counts, or a class for expanded clones, and some rows have none.

clone_size j_call v_call d_call cdr3_nt cdr3_aa
- TRBJ2-1 TRBV28 - TGTGCCAGCAGTTTAGGCAGAAGCGCTGAGCAGTTCTTC CASSLGRSAEQFF
few TRBJ1-3 TRBV6-5 - TGTGCCAGCAGTCAGAATCAGAACTCTGGAAACACCATATATTTT CASSQNQNSGNTIYF
once TRBJ2-1 TRBV28 - TGTGCCAGCAGTTTTGCCCGGGACTACAATGAGCAGTTCTTC CASSFARDYNEQFF
- TRBJ1-5 TRBV24-1 TRBD1 TGTGCCACCAGTGCCGTCGGACAGGACGATCAGCCCCAGCATTTT CATSAVGQDDQPQHF
few TRBJ2-1 TRBV9 TRBD2 TGTGCCAGCAGCGCCGACCCTAGCGGGAAATACAATGAGCAGTTCTTC CASSADPSGKYNEQFF
- TRBJ1-1 TRBV11-3 TRBD1 TGTGCCAGCAGCAAGGGACAGGGCCTGAACACTGAAGCTTTCTTT CASSKGQGLNTEAFF
- TRBJ1-1 TRBV4-1 - TGCGCCAGCAGCCCCACCGGGGGGGACACTGAAGCTTTCTTT CASSPTGGDTEAFF
- TRBJ1-1 TRBV27 - TGTGCCAGCAGATTCCGGGACGGGCCCACTGAAGCTTTCTTT CASRFRDGPTEAFF
- TRBJ2-3 TRBV5-4 TRBD2 TGTGCCAGCAGCGGGGCTAGCGGGATGACGGCAGATACGCAGTATTTT CASSGASGMTADTQYF
- TRBJ2-7 TRBV6-2/TRBV6-3 - TGTGCCAGCAGTTACCCTGGGCAGGGGATCTACGAGCAGTACTTC CASSYPGQGIYEQYF
- TRBJ1-5 TRBV23-1 TRBD1 TGCGCCAGCAGGCCGGGACAGGGGGCCGGGAGCAATCAGCCCCAGCATTTT CASRPGQGAGSNQPQHF
- TRBJ2-6 TRBV30 - TGTGCCTGGAGTGGTGCTGGGGCCAACGTCCTGACTTTC CAWSGAGANVLTF
- TRBJ2-5 TRBV28 TRBD2 TGTGCTATCGTAAGAGGTAGCGGGGGGGCGGAGACCCAGTACTTC CAIVRGSGGAETQYF
- TRBJ2-5 TRBV5-8 - TGTGCCAGCAGCGGCGGGGATGGACAAGAGACCCAGTACTTC CASSGGDGQETQYF
- TRBJ1-3 TRBV6-5 - TGTGCCAGCAGTCGGACCGCTGGAAACACCATATATTTT CASSRTAGNTIYF
- TRBJ1-6 TRBV6-2/TRBV6-3 TRBD1 TGTGCCAGCAGCTCGACCCGTAGACAGGGAGGTTCACCCCTCCACTTT CASSSTRRQGGSPLHF
- TRBJ1-3 TRBV9 - TGTGCCAGCAGCCCCGGTGAGGCCGTTCTTAAGGGGACTGGAAACACCATATATTTT CASSPGEAVLKGTGNTIYF
- TRBJ1-5 TRBV28 TRBD1 TGTGCCAGCAGTTCCGGGACAGGGGGCGATCAGCCCCAGCATTTT CASSSGTGGDQPQHF
- TRBJ1-1 TRBV18 - TGTGCCAGCGCTAAAGCCTGGGGGGGGATCTTACCTGAAGCTTTCTTT CASAKAWGGILPEAFF
- TRBJ1-6 TRBV7-2 TRBD1 TGTGCCAGCAGCCCACAGGGGAGCTCCTATAATTCACCCCTCCACTTT CASSPQGSSYNSPLHF
- TRBJ1-1 TRBV5-5 - TGTGCCAGCAGTTACATGGGGAGGATGAACACTGAAGCTTTCTTT CASSYMGRMNTEAFF
- TRBJ1-2 TRBV25-1 - TGTGCCAGCAGTGAATTTACGGGTCCGGGCGGCTACACCTTC CASSEFTGPGGYTF
- TRBJ2-6 TRBV7-9 - TGTGCCAGCAGCTTTAACAGGGAGAGCTTCTCTGGGGCCAACGTCCTGACTTTC CASSFNRESFSGANVLTF
once TRBJ2-7 TRBV30 - TGTGCCTGGAGTGTTCCGGGCCCCGGGGCCTACGAGCAGTACTTC CAWSVPGPGAYEQYF
- TRBJ1-3 TRBV7-2 - TGTGCCAGCAGTCTCCGGGTACCCCTCTCTGGAAACACCATATATTTT CASSLRVPLSGNTIYF
- TRBJ1-2 TRBV14 - TGTGCCAGCAGCCAGTCGGGGGATTCTAACTATGGCTACACCTTC CASSQSGDSNYGYTF